This T cell receptor (beta chain) was sequenced in a study of neurological immune-mediated disorders. Findings of the study overall: None of the CDR3 amino acid sequences in expanded clones turned up in more than one subject, which points to private repertoires in all groups.

The V gene lost 3 bases and the J gene lost 3 bases, with 14 bases spanning the gap. Germline lookup yields CDR1 MGHRA and CDR2 YSYEKL. This CDR3 has 15 amino acids. Synthesis of cDNA used 5'RACE (with 10-nucleotide random UMIs). TCRdb ran MiXCR on the 5' RACE reads and lists one entry per CDR3 protein. Here the sample spans approximately 70,000 distinct CDR3 sequences, roughly 4.9% being singletons. This clonotype has more than one count but fewer than ten. The antigen remains undetermined. This clonotype was sampled from a woman in her 70s with multiple sclerosis. The sample comprised PBMCs. The chain uses TRBV4-1 and TRBJ1-1, with D possibly being TRBD1 (6 bases). The CDR3 is CASSQNTGIYTEAFF. The CDR3, as DNA: TGCGCCAGCAGCCAGAACACAGGGATTTACACTGAAGCTTTCTTT.